These T cell receptor beta chains were read from a single sample in a study of blood T cell repertoires in COVID-19. The protocol was immunoSEQ multiplex PCR, while the TCRdb copy is restricted to in-frame clones and leaves out a portion. The sample carries about 200,000 clones, more than 85% recorded once. Sequencing input: peripheral blood. The receptors stem from a woman in her fifties or sixties with COVID-19, enrolled during active disease. Both conserved end residues are part of each CDR3. D genes are given only for firm matches. Size tells how often a clone was seen (once, few, many) or the class of an expanded clone, and some rows leave it out.

cdr3_nt cdr3_aa clone_size d_call j_call v_call
TGTGCCAGCAGCCAGGGGCGGAGGGTCCCTGAAGCTTTCTTT CASSQGRRVPEAFF - - TRBJ1-1 TRBV3-1/TRBV3-2
TGTGCCAGCAGGAACAGGGGTGGGGGCTATGGCTACACCTTC CASRNRGGGYGYTF few TRBD1 TRBJ1-2 TRBV6-6
TGTGCCAGCAGCTCGGCTCAGGGGGTATACGAGCAGTACTTC CASSSAQGVYEQYF - TRBD1 TRBJ2-7 TRBV11-2
TGTGCCAGCACGGAACGGGGGGCGAACACCGGGGAGCTGTTTTTT CASTERGANTGELFF - TRBD2 TRBJ2-2 TRBV9
TGTGCCAGTAGTATAGGAAAACTGATCTATGGCTACACCTTC CASSIGKLIYGYTF - - TRBJ1-2 TRBV19
TGTGCCAGCGCTACAGGCCCCAATTCACCCCTCCACTTT CASATGPNSPLHF - - TRBJ1-6 TRBV9
TGTGCCAGCCGCTTTACCTTTAGCGGGGGGGGTTACAATGAGCAGTTCTTC CASRFTFSGGGYNEQFF once TRBD2 TRBJ2-1 TRBV27
TGTGCCAGCAGTTCCTCCCTAACAGGGAAGACTGAAGCTTTCTTT CASSSSLTGKTEAFF - - TRBJ1-1 TRBV6-5
TGTGCCAGCAGCGTAGATCCCCACGGGGGGCGACGGGAGGGGGAGCAGTTCTTC CASSVDPHGGRREGEQFF - TRBD2 TRBJ2-1 TRBV9
TGCGCCAGCAGCCCGAGGACCGGAGGCAATGAGCAGTTCTTC CASSPRTGGNEQFF once - TRBJ2-1 TRBV5-1
TGTGCCAGCAGCTCCCCCACAGGTGGGCACTTCTTCAGCGGCACAGATACGCAGTATTTT CASSSPTGGHFFSGTDTQYF - - TRBJ2-3 TRBV11-3
TGCGCCAGCAGCCAAGAAAGGGGGATTGGAGGCTACACCTTC CASSQERGIGGYTF - - TRBJ1-2 TRBV4-1
TGTGCCACCAGTGATCCCGGGGAAGGGCTGCAAGAGACCCAGTACTTC CATSDPGEGLQETQYF - - TRBJ2-5 TRBV24-1
TGTGCCAGCAGTTTACAGGGGGAAAAACTGTTTTTT CASSLQGEKLFF - - TRBJ1-4 TRBV12-3/TRBV12-4
TGTGCCAGCAGCCTGACAGTTGCGAACACCGGGGAGCTGTTTTTT CASSLTVANTGELFF - - TRBJ2-2 TRBV11-3
TGTGCCAGCAGCCAAGTTCTTCTAGCGGGGGGATACAATGAGCAGTTCTTC CASSQVLLAGGYNEQFF - TRBD2 TRBJ2-1 TRBV3-1/TRBV3-2
TGTGCCAGCAGCTTAGCGGGAGCGGGCCTCACAGATACGCAGTATTTT CASSLAGAGLTDTQYF - - TRBJ2-3 TRBV7-2
TGTGCCTGGAATGAAGGGAGTCGGGGAGAACAGCCCCAGCATTTT CAWNEGSRGEQPQHF - - TRBJ1-5 TRBV30
TGCGCCAGCAGCCTGGGGGACAAACCAAGCAACACCGGGGAGCTGTTTTTT CASSLGDKPSNTGELFF - - TRBJ2-2 TRBV5-1
TGCGCCAGCAGCATGATGACTAGCGGGGGGGAGACCCAGTACTTC CASSMMTSGGETQYF - TRBD2 TRBJ2-5 TRBV5-1
TGCGCCAGCAGCTTGTATGAAGGGGTGGGCTATGGCTACACCTTC CASSLYEGVGYGYTF - - TRBJ1-2 TRBV5-1
TGTGCCAGCAGCTTAACGGGGGGAGTTAATGAAAAACTGTTTTTT CASSLTGGVNEKLFF few - TRBJ1-4 TRBV7-2
TGTGCCAGCAGCTTAGATGGGGGGGCGACATCGGAGACCCAGTACTTC CASSLDGGATSETQYF - - TRBJ2-5 TRBV7-7
TGTGCCACCTTAGCGGGAACCGGGGAGCTGTTTTTT CATLAGTGELFF once TRBD2 TRBJ2-2 TRBV19
TGTGCCAGCAGCTTACAGGAGAGGGCCGGGGAGCTGTTTTTT CASSLQERAGELFF - - TRBJ2-2 TRBV7-8
TGCGCCAGCAGCTTGGAACACATCACAGATACGCAGTATTTT CASSLEHITDTQYF - - TRBJ2-3 TRBV5-1
TGCGCCAGCAGCTTGGAGGGGAGGGGGGCTGAGCAGTTCTTC CASSLEGRGAEQFF - - TRBJ2-1 TRBV5-1
TGTGCCAGCAGCTTAAGGGGGACCGCAGGCACCATATATTTT CASSLRGTAGTIYF - - TRBJ1-3 TRBV28
TGTGCCAGCAGCTTGGATGGAGGGTCAGGAAACACCATATATTTT CASSLDGGSGNTIYF - - TRBJ1-3 TRBV5-8
TGTGCCAGCAGCCCCAGGGGGCAGGCGGGCTACACCTTC CASSPRGQAGYTF once TRBD1 TRBJ1-2 TRBV14
TGTGCCAGCAGCTTGGCTCGCGTGAACACTGAAGCTTTCTTT CASSLARVNTEAFF - - TRBJ1-1 TRBV5-4
TGTGCCAGCAGTGTCAGACAGGGCATAGGGACTGAAGCTTTCTTT CASSVRQGIGTEAFF - TRBD1 TRBJ1-1 TRBV2
TGCGCCAGCAGCTTGGAACAGGGCGGGTCTGAAAAACTGTTTTTT CASSLEQGGSEKLFF few - TRBJ1-4 TRBV5-1
TGTGCCAGCAGCTCCCTTCGGTTGGGGTCTAGCGGCTCCTACAATGAGCAGTTCTTC CASSSLRLGSSGSYNEQFF - TRBD2 TRBJ2-1 TRBV5-6
TGTGCCAGTAGTCGGGTACAGGGGGCTGGCTTTGAAGCTTTCTTT CASSRVQGAGFEAFF - TRBD1 TRBJ1-1 TRBV19
TGTGCCAGCAGCCCCAGGACAGGGGCCGGCAATGAGCAGTTCTTC CASSPRTGAGNEQFF - TRBD1 TRBJ2-1 TRBV3-1/TRBV3-2
TGCGCCAGCAGCTTGTTACAGGGGGGCACTGAAGCTTTCTTT CASSLLQGGTEAFF once TRBD1 TRBJ1-1 TRBV5-1
TGTGCCTGGAGTCCATCGGGGTTCGGACTTTTTTCACCCCTCCACTTT CAWSPSGFGLFSPLHF few - TRBJ1-6 TRBV30
TGTGCCAGCAGCGCGACTAGCGGGGGGGTAGATGACAATGAGCAGTTCTTC CASSATSGGVDDNEQFF - TRBD2 TRBJ2-1 TRBV9
TGTGCCAGCAGTGCCCCAGCGACCCGACTTGAAAAACTGTTTTTT CASSAPATRLEKLFF - - TRBJ1-4 TRBV6-2/TRBV6-3
TGTGCCAGTAGTATAGAGACTAGCGGGGTACCAGATACGCAGTATTTT CASSIETSGVPDTQYF once TRBD2 TRBJ2-3 TRBV19
TGTGCCATCACCGCGGGGGCCAACACCGGGGAGCTGTTTTTT CAITAGANTGELFF - - TRBJ2-2 TRBV10-3
TGTGCCAGCAGCCTTAAAGGACAGGGAGGGCGGGAGACCCAGTACTTC CASSLKGQGGRETQYF - - TRBJ2-5 TRBV21-1
TGTGCCAGCAGCCAAGATCGGACCGGGGAGCTGTTTTTT CASSQDRTGELFF - - TRBJ2-2 TRBV3-1/TRBV3-2
TGTGCCAGCAGCGCCCCTCCATCCGGGACAGGGGGGAATGGCTACACCTTC CASSAPPSGTGGNGYTF - TRBD1 TRBJ1-2 TRBV9
TGTGCCAGCAGCCAACGGACAGGGTCAAATTCACCCCTCCACTTT CASSQRTGSNSPLHF - TRBD1 TRBJ1-6 TRBV3-1/TRBV3-2
TGCGCCAGCAGCTATGGGGGCGGGGGGGCCAACGAGCAGTTCTTC CASSYGGGGANEQFF - TRBD2 TRBJ2-1 TRBV10-1
TGTGCCACCAGTGATTTAGGGGGACAGGGTCCCGAGACCCAGTACTTC CATSDLGGQGPETQYF - TRBD1 TRBJ2-5 TRBV24-1
TGTGCCATCAGTGGAGCGGGGCCGAGCTCCTACAATGAGCAGTTCTTC CAISGAGPSSYNEQFF once TRBD2 TRBJ2-1 TRBV10-3
TGTGCCAGCAGCGATGTGGGAGTCTATGGCTACACCTTC CASSDVGVYGYTF - - TRBJ1-2 TRBV9
TGTGCCACCTGGGGGATCCGGACAGATTCTGGAAACACCATATATTTT CATWGIRTDSGNTIYF - - TRBJ1-3 TRBV19
TGTGCCAGCAGCCTAAAAAGACTAGCGGGGGGCAAGAACACCGGGGAGCTGTTTTTT CASSLKRLAGGKNTGELFF - - TRBJ2-2 TRBV21-1
TGCGCCAGCAGCTTGAGCCCCGGGGATTCACCCCTCCACTTT CASSLSPGDSPLHF - - TRBJ1-6 TRBV5-1